The 20 T cell receptor beta chains listed next were all sequenced from one sample in a study of beta chain features in type 1 diabetes. The authors reverse transcribed all of the isolated RNA, so sequencing captured expressed TCRB transcripts. Sequencing was performed with immunoSEQ multiplex PCR; in TCRdb, only in-frame clones are kept and a portion is missing. Among roughly 500,000 clones listed, over 25% were seen once. Sequenced material: naive CD4+ T cells from blood. The receptors originated from a man younger than 30 in good health.

The rearrangement joins TRBV19 to TRBJ2-5; a weak D match, TRBD1 (6 bases). This CDR3 region has 13 residues. Per germline, CDR1 LNHDA and CDR2 SQIVND (reference sequence). V lost 9 bases, J lost 2 bases, and 13 bases lay in between. The CDR3 coding sequence is TGTGCCAGGATCGGGACAAATCAAGAGACCCAGTACTTC. Amino acids: CARIGTNQETQYF.

This clone was counted a few times. The J gene is TRBJ2-1, the V gene TRBV27; D ambiguous. This CDR3 region has 12 residues. V was trimmed by 2 bases and J by 15 bases, leaving 14 bases between them. Looked up from germline, CDR1 is MNHEY and CDR2 is SMNVEV (reference sequence). The CDR3 DNA is TGTGCCAGCAGTTTAACCGGGCTGAGGATGTTCTTC. Translation gives CASSLTGLRMFF.

The chain links TRBV30 to TRBJ2-5; maybe TRBD2 (5 bases). This CDR3 contains 16 residues. The V end was cut by 2 bases, the J end by 4 bases, with 20 bases between. Germline V gene lookup returns CDR1 GTSNPN and CDR2 SVGIG (reference sequence). Written as DNA, the CDR3 is TGTGCCTGGAGTATCAAGGGAGCTCGGATGGTAGAGACCCAGTACTTC. Amino acid sequence: CAWSIKGARMVETQYF.

The V and J genes are TRBV30 and TRBJ2-4, with 12 bases aligning to TRBD2. V gave up 3 bases and J gave up 0 bases; unmatched junction bases: 6. Germline V gives CDR1 GTSNPN, CDR2 SVGIG (reference sequence). This CDR3 has 17 residues. This CDR3 reads CAWRPGLAGLAKNIQYF. The DNA for the CDR3 is TGTGCCTGGAGGCCGGGACTAGCGGGTTTAGCCAAAAACATTCAGTACTTC.

The rearrangement links TRBV6-1 to TRBJ2-1; perhaps TRBD2 as D (6 bases). Germline CDR1 and CDR2: MNHNS and SASEGT. V was clipped by 5 bases and J by 9 bases, with 17 bases between them. The CDR3 covers 14 residues. The CDR3 DNA is TGTGCCAGCAGTTCCGTTACCTTCGGGAGTGAGCAGTTCTTC. The encoded protein is CASSSVTFGSEQFF.

The V gene is TRBV5-1, the J gene TRBJ2-7; no reliable D call. The CDR3 is 14 residues long. The ends were cut back, 0 bases at V and 2 bases at J, with 9 bases in the middle. CDR1 and CDR2 (germline): SGHRS, YFSETQ. For the CDR3, the DNA is TGCGCCAGCAGCTTGGAGCGACAAGCCTACGAGCAGTACTTC. Its protein is CASSLERQAYEQYF. Together with reference TRBV5-1 and TRBJ2-7, the CDR3 gives the full variable domain: KAGVTQTPRYLIKTRGQQVTLSCSPISGHRSVSWYQQTPGQGLQFLFEYFSETQRNKGNFPGRFSGRQFSNSRSEMNVSTLELGDSALYLCASSLERQAYEQYFGPGTRLTVT.

The rearrangement links TRBV6-5 to TRBJ2-6; D call uncertain. This CDR3 is 15 amino acids long. Trimming stripped 0 bases from V and 4 bases from J, with 7 bases between. Germline values: CDR1 MNHEY, CDR2 SVGAGI. Here the CDR3 DNA reads TGTGCCAGCAGTTACTCGCAACCAGGGGCCAACGTCCTGACTTTC. Translation gives CASSYSQPGANVLTF.

The table lists this clone with a few counts. This chain connects TRBV25-1 to TRBJ2-6; D is unclear. Germline assignment: CDR1 MGHDK and CDR2 SYGVNS. V shed 5 bases and J shed 4 bases, with 12 bases lying between them. The CDR3 runs to 15 residues. The CDR3 DNA is TGTGCCAGCAGTAACCCTACGTCCGGGGCCAACGTCCTGACTTTC. Its translation: CASSNPTSGANVLTF.

Remarks on this clone: A read error may produce the germline difference seen at one junction end. V gene TRBV7-7 combines with J gene TRBJ2-3; 7 bases are a match to TRBD2. Looked up from germline, CDR1 is SSHAT and CDR2 is FNYEAQ (reference sequence). The CDR3 is 18 amino acids. The CDR3: CASSAEVRESGEEDTQYF. The CDR3 bases are TGTGCTAGCAGCGCCGAGGTGCGGGAGTCGGGAGAGGAGGATACGCAGTATTTT.

The chain recombines TRBV5-4 with TRBJ2-5, with D possibly TRBD1 on 8 matching bases. V was clipped by 3 bases and J by 5 bases, with 14 bases between them. This CDR3 spans 14 amino acids. In germline, CDR1 is SGHNT, CDR2 YYREEE (reference sequence). The CDR3: CASSSDRDYETQYF. CDR3 sequence (DNA): TGTGCCAGCAGCTCGGACAGGGACTACGAGACCCAGTACTTC. Drawing the rest from reference TRBV5-4 and TRBJ2-5, the complete variable domain is ETGVTQSPTHLIKTRGQQVTLRCSSQSGHNTVSWYQQALGQGPQFIFQYYREEENGRGNFPPRFSGLQFPNYSSELNVNALELDDSALYLCASSSDRDYETQYFGPGTRLLVL.

Regarding this clone: The sample contains more than one DNA sequence encoding this CDR3. The chain uses TRBV18 and TRBJ2-3; D uncertain. Germline loops: CDR1 KGHSH, CDR2 LQKENI. The CDR3 consists of 11 residues. V lost 3 bases, J lost 5 bases, and 3 bases lay in between. CDR3 nucleotide sequence: TGTGCCAGCTCACCGTTAGATACGCAGTATTTT. Its protein is CASSPLDTQYF. Using reference TRBV18 and TRBJ2-3 for the parts outside the CDR3, the full variable domain is NAGVMQNPRHLVRRRGQEARLRCSPMKGHSHVYWYRQLPEEGLKFMVYLQKENIIDESGMPKERFSAEFPKEGPSILRIQQVVRGDSAAYFCASSPLDTQYFGPGTRLTVL.

This clone was found a few times. V usage is TRBV6-5 and J usage is TRBJ2-7; D gene uncertain. Germline V gene sequence: CDR1 MNHEY, CDR2 SVGAGI. Trimming cost V 0 bases and J 1 base, with 10 bases left between them. The CDR3 loop spans 15 amino acids. CDR3 amino acids: CASSYSMPRSYEQYF. CDR3 DNA sequence: TGTGCCAGCAGTTACTCGATGCCCAGATCCTACGAGCAGTACTTC.

This clone was seen a few times. The V gene is TRBV4-2, the J gene TRBJ2-1; D uncertain. Germline lookup yields CDR1 LGHNA and CDR2 YNFKEQ. Deletions cut 5 bases from V and 10 bases from J, with 15 bases between. This CDR3 contains 13 residues. The CDR3 protein is CASSESSIREQFF. CDR3 coding DNA: TGTGCCAGCAGCGAAAGTAGCATCAGAGAGCAGTTCTTC.

This clone was recorded once. The CDR3 nucleotides are TGTGCCATCAGCCCAACCCAAGGGGGGGAGTACCAAGAGACCCAGTACTTC. The encoded protein is CAISPTQGGEYQETQYF. The V gene is TRBV10-3, the J gene TRBJ2-5; weak D call: TRBD2 (7 bases). CDR3 size: 17 residues. Germline lookup yields CDR1 ENHRY and CDR2 SYGVKD. V dropped 6 bases and J dropped 0 bases, with 20 bases sitting between them.

V usage is TRBV28 and J usage is TRBJ2-1, with D possibly being TRBD2 (7 bases). The CDR3 contains 13 residues. Per the germline V gene, CDR1 is MDHEN and CDR2 is SYDVKM. Trimming stripped 4 bases from V and 8 bases from J, with 12 bases between. In DNA form, the CDR3 reads TGTGCCAGCAGTTCCGGCGGGGGCTATGAGCAGTTCTTC. This sequence encodes CASSSGGGYEQFF.

There are a few counts of this clone. This chain joins TRBV6-6 and TRBJ2-7; unclear D gene. The CDR3 runs 12 residues. Per germline, CDR1 MNHNY and CDR2 SVGAGI (reference sequence). V lost 0 bases to trimming and J lost 5 bases, with 5 bases between them. The CDR3 loop is CASSYSNDEQYF. CDR3 sequence (DNA): TGTGCCAGCAGTTACTCTAACGACGAGCAGTACTTC.

The chain carries TRBV5-1 and TRBJ2-1, with 10 bases identical to TRBD1. Germline CDR1 is SGHRS and CDR2 is YFSETQ. Trimming at V came to 0 bases and at J to 7 bases, leaving 4 bases not matched to a gene. The CDR3 loop spans 15 amino acids. For the CDR3, the DNA is TGCGCCAGCAGCTTGGCGACAGGGGGCAGGAATGAGCAGTTCTTC. Its translation is CASSLATGGRNEQFF.

This clone was observed a few times. Other nucleotide sequences from this sample produce the same CDR3. The V and J genes are TRBV20-1 and TRBJ1-1, with a tentative D call TRBD1 (5 bases). Trimming removed 5 bases from V and 2 bases from J, with 6 bases in between. Per the germline V gene, CDR1 is DFQATT and CDR2 is SNEGSKA (reference sequence). This CDR3 region has 11 residues. In nucleotides, the CDR3 is TGCAGTGCTGACAGAAACACTGAAGCTTTCTTT. Translating it yields CSADRNTEAFF.

This clone occurred a few times. The chain combines TRBV29-1 with TRBJ2-5; 12 nucleotides align to TRBD2. The end of the DNA fits TRBJ2-7 better, so the J call may be wrong. From germline, CDR1 is SQVTM and CDR2 ANQGSEA. This CDR3 is 14 amino acids long. The CDR3 coding sequence is TGCAGCGTTGGGGGACTAGCGGGCCGCTACGAGCAGTACTTC. Its protein product is CSVGGLAGRYEQYF.

This chain links TRBV6-1 with TRBJ1-2; 8 positions match TRBD1. The V gene end was trimmed by 3 bases and the J gene end by 8 bases; junction bases not matched to a gene: 8. The CDR3 length is 14 residues. Germline CDR1 MNHNS, CDR2 SASEGT. CDR3 sequence: CASSDSGQGRGYTF. The CDR3, as DNA: TGTGCCAGCAGTGATTCCGGACAGGGTCGCGGCTACACCTTC.